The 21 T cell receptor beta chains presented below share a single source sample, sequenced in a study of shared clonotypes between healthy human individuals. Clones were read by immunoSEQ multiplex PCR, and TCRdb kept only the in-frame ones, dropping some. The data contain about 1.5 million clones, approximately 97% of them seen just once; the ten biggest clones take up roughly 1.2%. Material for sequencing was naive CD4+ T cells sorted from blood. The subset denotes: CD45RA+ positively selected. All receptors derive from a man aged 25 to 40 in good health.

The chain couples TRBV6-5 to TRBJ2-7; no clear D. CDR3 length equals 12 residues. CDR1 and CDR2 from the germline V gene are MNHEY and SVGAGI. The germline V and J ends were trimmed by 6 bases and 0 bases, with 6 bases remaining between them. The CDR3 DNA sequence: TGTGCCAGCAGGAAAAGCTCCTACGAGCAGTACTTC. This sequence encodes CASRKSSYEQYF.

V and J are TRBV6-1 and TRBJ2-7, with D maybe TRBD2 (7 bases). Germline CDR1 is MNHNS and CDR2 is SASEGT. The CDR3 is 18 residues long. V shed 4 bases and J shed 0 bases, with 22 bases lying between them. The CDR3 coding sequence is TGTGCCAGCAGTGTGACGGGGGGCTTAGCGGCTTTCTCCTACGAGCAGTACTTC. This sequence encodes CASSVTGGLAAFSYEQYF.

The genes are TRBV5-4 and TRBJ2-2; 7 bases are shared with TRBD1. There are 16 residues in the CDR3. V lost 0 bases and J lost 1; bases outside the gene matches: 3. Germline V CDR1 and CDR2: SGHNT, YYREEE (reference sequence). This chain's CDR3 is CASSLARGMNTGELFF. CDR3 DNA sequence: TGTGCCAGCAGCTTGGCCAGGGGGATGAACACCGGGGAGCTGTTTTTT.

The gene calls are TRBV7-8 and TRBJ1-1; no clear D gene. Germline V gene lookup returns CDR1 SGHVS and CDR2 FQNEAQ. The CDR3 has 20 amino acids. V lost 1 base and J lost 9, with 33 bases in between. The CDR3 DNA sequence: TGTGCCAGCAGCTTAGTCCTACCGGGTTCTTCGGTCTCAGTCTTCCCTAAAGCTTTCTTT. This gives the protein CASSLVLPGSSVSVFPKAFF.

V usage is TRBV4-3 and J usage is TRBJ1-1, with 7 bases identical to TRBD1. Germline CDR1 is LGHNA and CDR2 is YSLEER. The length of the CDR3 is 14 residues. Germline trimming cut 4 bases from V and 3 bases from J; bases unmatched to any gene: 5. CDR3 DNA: TGCGCCAGCAGCCCGACAGGGAGCGACACTGAAGCTTTCTTT. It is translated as CASSPTGSDTEAFF.

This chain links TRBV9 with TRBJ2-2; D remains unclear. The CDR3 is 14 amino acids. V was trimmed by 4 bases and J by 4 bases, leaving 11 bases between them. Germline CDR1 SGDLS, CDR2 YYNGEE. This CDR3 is CASSPSSSTGELFF. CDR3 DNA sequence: TGTGCCAGCAGCCCTAGTTCCAGCACCGGGGAGCTGTTTTTT.

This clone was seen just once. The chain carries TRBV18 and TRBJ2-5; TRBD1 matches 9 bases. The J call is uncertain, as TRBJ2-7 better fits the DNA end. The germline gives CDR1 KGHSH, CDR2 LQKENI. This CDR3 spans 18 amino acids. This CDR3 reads CASSPPRTGARQNYEQYF. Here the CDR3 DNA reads TGTGCCAGCTCACCACCTAGGACAGGGGCGCGTCAAAACTACGAGCAGTACTTC.

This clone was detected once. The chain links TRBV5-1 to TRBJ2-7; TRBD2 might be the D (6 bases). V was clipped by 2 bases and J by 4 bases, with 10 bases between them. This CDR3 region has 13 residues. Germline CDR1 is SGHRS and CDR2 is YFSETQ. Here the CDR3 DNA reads TGCGCCAGCAGCTTAACTAGCTTTTACGAGCAGTACTTC. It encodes CASSLTSFYEQYF. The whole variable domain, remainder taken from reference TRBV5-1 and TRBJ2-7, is KAGVTQTPRYLIKTRGQQVTLSCSPISGHRSVSWYQQTPGQGLQFLFEYFSETQRNKGNFPGRFSGRQFSNSRSEMNVSTLELGDSALYLCASSLTSFYEQYFGPGTRLTVT.

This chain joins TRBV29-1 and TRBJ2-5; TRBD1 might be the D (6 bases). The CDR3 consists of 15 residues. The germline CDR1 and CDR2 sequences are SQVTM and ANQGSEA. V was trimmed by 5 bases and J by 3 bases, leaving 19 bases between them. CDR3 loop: CSVRSGTLTKETQYF. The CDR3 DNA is TGCAGCGTTCGCTCCGGGACACTCACGAAAGAGACCCAGTACTTC.

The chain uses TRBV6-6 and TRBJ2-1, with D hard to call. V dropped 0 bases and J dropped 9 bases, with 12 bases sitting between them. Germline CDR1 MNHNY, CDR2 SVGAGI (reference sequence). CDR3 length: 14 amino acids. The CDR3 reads CASSYSLAYPEQFF. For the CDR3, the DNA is TGTGCCAGCAGTTACTCACTCGCCTACCCTGAGCAGTTCTTC.

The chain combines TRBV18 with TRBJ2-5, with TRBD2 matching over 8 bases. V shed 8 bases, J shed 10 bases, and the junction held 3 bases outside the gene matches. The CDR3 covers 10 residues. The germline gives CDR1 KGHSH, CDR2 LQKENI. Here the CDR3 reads CASKGTSQYF. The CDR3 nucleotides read TGTGCCAGCAAAGGGACTAGCCAGTACTTC.

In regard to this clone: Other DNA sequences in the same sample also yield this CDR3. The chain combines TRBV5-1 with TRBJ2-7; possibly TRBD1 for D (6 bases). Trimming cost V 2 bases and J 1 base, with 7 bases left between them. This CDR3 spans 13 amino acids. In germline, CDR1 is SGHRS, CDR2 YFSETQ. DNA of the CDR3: TGCGCCAGCAGCTTTACAGGGTCCTACGAGCAGTACTTC. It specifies CASSFTGSYEQYF.

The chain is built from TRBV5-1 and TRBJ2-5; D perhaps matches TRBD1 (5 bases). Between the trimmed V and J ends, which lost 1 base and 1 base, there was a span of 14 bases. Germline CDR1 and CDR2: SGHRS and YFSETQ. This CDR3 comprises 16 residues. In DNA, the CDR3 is TGCGCCAGCAGCTTGACCAGGGATGCCTTCCAAGAGACCCAGTACTTC. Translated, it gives CASSLTRDAFQETQYF.

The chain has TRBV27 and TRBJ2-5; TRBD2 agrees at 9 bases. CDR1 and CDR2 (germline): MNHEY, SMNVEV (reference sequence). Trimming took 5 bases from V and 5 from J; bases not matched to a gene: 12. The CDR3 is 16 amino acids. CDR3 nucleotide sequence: TGTGCCAGCAGTCGAGAGGCCCCTAGCGGGACGGAGACCCAGTACTTC. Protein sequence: CASSREAPSGTETQYF.

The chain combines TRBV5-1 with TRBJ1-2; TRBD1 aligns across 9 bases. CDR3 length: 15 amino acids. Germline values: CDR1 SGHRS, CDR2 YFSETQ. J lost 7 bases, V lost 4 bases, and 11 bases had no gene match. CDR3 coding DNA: TGCGCCAGCAGCACGACAGGGGGAGATTATCGTGGCTACACCTTC. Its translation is CASSTTGGDYRGYTF. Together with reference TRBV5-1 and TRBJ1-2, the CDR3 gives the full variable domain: KAGVTQTPRYLIKTRGQQVTLSCSPISGHRSVSWYQQTPGQGLQFLFEYFSETQRNKGNFPGRFSGRQFSNSRSEMNVSTLELGDSALYLCASSTTGGDYRGYTFGSGTRLTVV.

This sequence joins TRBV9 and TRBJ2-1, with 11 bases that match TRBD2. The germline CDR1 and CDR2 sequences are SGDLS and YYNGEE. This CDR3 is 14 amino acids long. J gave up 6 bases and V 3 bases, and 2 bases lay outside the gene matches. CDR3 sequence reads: CASSASGRFNEQFF. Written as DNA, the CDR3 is TGTGCCAGCAGCGCTAGCGGGAGGTTCAATGAGCAGTTCTTC.

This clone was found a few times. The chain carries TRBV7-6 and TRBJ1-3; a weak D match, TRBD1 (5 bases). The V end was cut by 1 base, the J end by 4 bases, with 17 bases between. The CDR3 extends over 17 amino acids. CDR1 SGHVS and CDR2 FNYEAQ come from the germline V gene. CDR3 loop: CASSLGARGALGNTIYF. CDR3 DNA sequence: TGTGCCAGCAGCTTAGGAGCAAGGGGCGCGTTAGGAAACACCATATATTTT.

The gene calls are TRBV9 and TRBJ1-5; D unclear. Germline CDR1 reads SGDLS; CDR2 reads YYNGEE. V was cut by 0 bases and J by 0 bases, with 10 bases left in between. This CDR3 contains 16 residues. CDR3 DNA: TGTGCCAGCAGCGTAGACCCCCACGATAGCAATCAGCCCCAGCATTTT. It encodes CASSVDPHDSNQPQHF.

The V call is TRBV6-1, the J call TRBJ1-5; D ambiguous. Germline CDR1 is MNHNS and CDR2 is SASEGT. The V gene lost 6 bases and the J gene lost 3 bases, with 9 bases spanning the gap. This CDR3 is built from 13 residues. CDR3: CASSPELNQPQHF. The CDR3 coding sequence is TGTGCCAGCAGCCCCGAACTCAATCAGCCCCAGCATTTT.

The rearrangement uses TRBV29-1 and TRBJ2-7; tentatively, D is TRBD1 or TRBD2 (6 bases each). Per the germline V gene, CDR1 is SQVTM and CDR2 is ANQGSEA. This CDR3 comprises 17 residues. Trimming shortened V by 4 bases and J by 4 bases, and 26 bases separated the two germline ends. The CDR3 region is CSVGPARTGASGYEQYF. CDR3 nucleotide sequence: TGCAGCGTTGGGCCCGCGAGAACGGGGGCTTCGGGTTACGAGCAGTACTTC.

The DNA of the CDR3 is TGTGCCAGCAGCTTAGGACAGGGGGCTCAGACCCAGTACTTC. It yields the protein CASSLGQGAQTQYF. V usage is TRBV11-2 and J usage is TRBJ2-5; 10 nucleotides match TRBD1. This CDR3 has 14 residues. Looked up from germline, CDR1 is SGHAT and CDR2 is FQNNGV. V lost 1 base and J lost 6; bases outside the gene matches: 2.